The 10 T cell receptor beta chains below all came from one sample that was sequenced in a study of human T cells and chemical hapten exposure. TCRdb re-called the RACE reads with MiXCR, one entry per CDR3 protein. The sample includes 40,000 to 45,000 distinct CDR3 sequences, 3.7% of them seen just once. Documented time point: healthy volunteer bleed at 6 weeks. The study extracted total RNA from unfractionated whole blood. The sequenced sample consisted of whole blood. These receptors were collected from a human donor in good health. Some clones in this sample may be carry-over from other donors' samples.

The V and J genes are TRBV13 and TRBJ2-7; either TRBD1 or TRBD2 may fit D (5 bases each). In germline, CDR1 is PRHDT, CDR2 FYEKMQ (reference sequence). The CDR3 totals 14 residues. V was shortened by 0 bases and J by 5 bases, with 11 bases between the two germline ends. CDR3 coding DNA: TGTGCCAGCAGCTTAGGCCTGGGGGAGCACGAGCAGTACTTC. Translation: CASSLGLGEHEQYF.

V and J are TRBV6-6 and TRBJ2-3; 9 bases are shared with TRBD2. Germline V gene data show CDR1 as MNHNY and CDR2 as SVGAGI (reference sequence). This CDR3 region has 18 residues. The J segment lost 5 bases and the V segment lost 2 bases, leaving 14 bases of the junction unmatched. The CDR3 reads CASSYVAGGSKRQDTQYF. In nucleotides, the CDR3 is TGTGCCAGCAGTTACGTCGCGGGAGGGTCCAAAAGGCAAGATACGCAGTATTTT.

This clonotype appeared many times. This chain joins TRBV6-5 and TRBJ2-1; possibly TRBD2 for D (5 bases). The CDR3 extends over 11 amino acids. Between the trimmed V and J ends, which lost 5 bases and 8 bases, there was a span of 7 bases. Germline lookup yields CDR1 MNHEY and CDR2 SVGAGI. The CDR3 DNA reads TGTGCCAGCAGTAAAGCGGATGAGCAGTTCTTC. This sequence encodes CASSKADEQFF.

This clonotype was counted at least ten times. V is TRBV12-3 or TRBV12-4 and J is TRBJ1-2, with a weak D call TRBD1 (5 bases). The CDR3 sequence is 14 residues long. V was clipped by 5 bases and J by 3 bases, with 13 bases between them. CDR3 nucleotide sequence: TGTGCCAGCAGTCCCCTTGGGGGGGACTATGGCTACACCTTC. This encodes CASSPLGGDYGYTF.

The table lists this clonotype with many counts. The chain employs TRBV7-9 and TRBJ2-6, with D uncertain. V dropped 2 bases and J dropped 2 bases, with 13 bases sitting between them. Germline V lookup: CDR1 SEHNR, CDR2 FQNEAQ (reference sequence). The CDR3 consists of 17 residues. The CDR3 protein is CASSLLALGTGANVLTF. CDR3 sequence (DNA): TGTGCCAGCAGCTTATTGGCCTTAGGGACTGGGGCCAACGTCCTGACTTTC.

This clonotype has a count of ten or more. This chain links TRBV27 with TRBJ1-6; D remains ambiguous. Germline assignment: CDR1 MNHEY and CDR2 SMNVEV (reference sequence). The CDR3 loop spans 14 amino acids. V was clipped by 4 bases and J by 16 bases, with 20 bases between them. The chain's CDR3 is CASSSLGPPLLLHF. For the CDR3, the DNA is TGTGCCAGCAGTTCCTTAGGCCCCCCCCTGCTTCTCCACTTT.

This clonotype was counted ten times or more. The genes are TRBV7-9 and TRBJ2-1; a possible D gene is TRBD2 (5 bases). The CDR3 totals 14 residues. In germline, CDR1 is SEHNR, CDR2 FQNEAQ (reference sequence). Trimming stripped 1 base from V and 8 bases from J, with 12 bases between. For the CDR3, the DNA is TGTGCCAGCAGCTTAGGGAGCCGTAGCGATGAGCAGTTCTTC. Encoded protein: CASSLGSRSDEQFF.

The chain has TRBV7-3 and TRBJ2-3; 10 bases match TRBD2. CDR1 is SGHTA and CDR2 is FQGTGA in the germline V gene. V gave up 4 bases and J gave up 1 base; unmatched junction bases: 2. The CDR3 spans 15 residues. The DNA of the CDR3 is TGTGCCAGCAGCTCAGGACTAGCGGGCACAGATACGCAGTATTTT. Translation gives CASSSGLAGTDTQYF.

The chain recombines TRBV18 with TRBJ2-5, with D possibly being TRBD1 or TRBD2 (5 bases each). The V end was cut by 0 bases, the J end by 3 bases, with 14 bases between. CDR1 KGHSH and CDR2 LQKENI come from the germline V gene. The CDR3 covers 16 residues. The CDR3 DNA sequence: TGTGCCAGCTCACCACCTCGTATCCGGGACGAAGAGACCCAGTACTTC. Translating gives CASSPPRIRDEETQYF. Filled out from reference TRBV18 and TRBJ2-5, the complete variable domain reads NAGVMQNPRHLVRRRGQEARLRCSPMKGHSHVYWYRQLPEEGLKFMVYLQKENIIDESGMPKERFSAEFPKEGPSILRIQQVVRGDSAAYFCASSPPRIRDEETQYFGPGTRLLVL.

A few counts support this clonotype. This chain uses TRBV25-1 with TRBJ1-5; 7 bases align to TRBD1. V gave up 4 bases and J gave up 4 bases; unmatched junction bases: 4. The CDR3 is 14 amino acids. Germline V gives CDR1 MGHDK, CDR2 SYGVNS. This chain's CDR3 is CASSATGDNQPQHF. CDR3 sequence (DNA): TGTGCCAGCAGTGCAACAGGGGATAATCAGCCCCAGCATTTT.